Listed here is a single TCR beta chain. The CDR3 spans 14 residues. The germline gives CDR1 SGHKS, CDR2 YYEKEE (reference sequence). Trimming removed 4 bases from V and 5 bases from J, with 15 bases in between. This entry comes from a study of blood T cell repertoires in COVID-19. Study context: The study drew acute and convalescent COVID-19 samples from the United States, Italy and Spain. The cDNA or gDNA used as material had been derived from T cells, B-cell-depleted T cells, or PBMCs.

Original processing notes: Amplification of reference gene primers provided the estimated nucleated cell counts. The protocol was immunoSEQ multiplex PCR, while the TCRdb copy is restricted to in-frame clones and leaves out a portion. That table is the source of V, J and clone size, and D and trimming were worked out from the DNA. The sample yields approximately 110,000 clones, 80% to 90% seen once. This TCR derives from a woman aged 45-65 years with acute or convalescent COVID-19. The rearrangement uses TRBV5-5 and TRBJ2-5; weak D call: TRBD2 (6 bases). The sequenced material came from peripheral blood. The CDR3 spells CASSPEGWGETQYF. CDR3 DNA sequence: TGTGCCAGCAGCCCGGAGGGGTGGGGGGAGACCCAGTACTTC.